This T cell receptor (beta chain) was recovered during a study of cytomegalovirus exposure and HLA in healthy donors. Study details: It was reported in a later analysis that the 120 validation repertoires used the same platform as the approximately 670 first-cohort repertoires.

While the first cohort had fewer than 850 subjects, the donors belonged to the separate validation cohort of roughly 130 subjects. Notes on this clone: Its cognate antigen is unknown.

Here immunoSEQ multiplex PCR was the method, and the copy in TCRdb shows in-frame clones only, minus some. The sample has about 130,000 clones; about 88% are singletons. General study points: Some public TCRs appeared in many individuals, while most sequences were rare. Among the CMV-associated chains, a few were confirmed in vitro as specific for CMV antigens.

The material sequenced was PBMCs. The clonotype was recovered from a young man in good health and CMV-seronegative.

DNA for the CDR3: TGCGCCAGCAGCCAAGAGGGGTGGGGCGCGGTGGGGGCCAACGTCCTGACTTTC. Translated, it gives CASSQEGWGAVGANVLTF. This sequence joins TRBV4-1 and TRBJ2-6, with D possibly being TRBD1 (5 bases). The CDR3 has 18 residues. V lost 0 bases to trimming and J lost 4 bases, with 16 bases between them. Germline V gene sequence: CDR1 MGHRA, CDR2 YSYEKL.